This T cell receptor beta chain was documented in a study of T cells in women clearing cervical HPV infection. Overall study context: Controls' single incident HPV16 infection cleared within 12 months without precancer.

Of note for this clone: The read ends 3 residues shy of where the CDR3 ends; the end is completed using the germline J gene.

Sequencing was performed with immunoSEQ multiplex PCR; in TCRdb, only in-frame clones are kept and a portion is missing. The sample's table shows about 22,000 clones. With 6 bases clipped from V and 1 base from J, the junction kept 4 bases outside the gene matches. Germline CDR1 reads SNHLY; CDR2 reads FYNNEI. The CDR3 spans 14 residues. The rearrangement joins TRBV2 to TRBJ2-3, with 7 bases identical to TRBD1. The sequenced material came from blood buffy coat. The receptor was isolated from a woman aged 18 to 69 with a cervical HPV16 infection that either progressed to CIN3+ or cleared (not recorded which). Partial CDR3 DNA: TGTGCCAGCAGCCCAGACAGGGGCACAGATACG. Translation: CASSPDRGTDT. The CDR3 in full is CASSPDRGTDTQYF. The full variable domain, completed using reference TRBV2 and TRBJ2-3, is EPEVTQTPSHQVTQMGQEVILRCVPISNHLYFYWYRQILGQKVEFLVSFYNNEISEKSEIFDDQFSVERPDGSNFTLKIRSTKLEDSAMYFCASSPDRGTDTQYFGPGTRLTVL.